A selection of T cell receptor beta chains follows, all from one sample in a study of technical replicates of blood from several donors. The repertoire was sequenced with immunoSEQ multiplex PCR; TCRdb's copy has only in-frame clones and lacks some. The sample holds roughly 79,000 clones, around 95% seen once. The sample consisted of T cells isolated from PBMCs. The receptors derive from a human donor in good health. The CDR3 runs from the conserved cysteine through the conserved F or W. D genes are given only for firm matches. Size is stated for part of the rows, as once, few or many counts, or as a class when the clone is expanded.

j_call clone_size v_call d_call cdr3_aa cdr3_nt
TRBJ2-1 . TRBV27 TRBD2 CASSLYFPLGLEFGDEQFF TGTGCCAGCAGTTTATACTTTCCCCTGGGACTAGAATTTGGGGATGAGCAGTTCTTC
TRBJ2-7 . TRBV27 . CASSYGSSSYEQYF TGTGCCAGCAGTTACGGCTCTAGCTCCTACGAGCAGTACTTC
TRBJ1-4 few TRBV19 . CASSDSGGDYEKLFF TGTGCCAGTAGTGATTCCGGGGGGGATTATGAAAAACTGTTTTTT
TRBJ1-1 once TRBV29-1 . CSVERYEAFF TGCAGCGTTGAACGGTATGAAGCTTTCTTT
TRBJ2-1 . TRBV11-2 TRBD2 CASSFFGTSQYNEQFF TGTGCCAGCAGCTTCTTCGGGACTAGCCAATACAATGAGCAGTTCTTC
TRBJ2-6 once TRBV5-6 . CASSLGVSGANVLTF TGTGCCAGCAGCTTAGGGGTCTCTGGGGCCAACGTCCTGACTTTC
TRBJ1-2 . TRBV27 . CASSPPGGHIYGYTF TGTGCCAGCAGTCCCCCTGGGGGACACATCTATGGCTACACCTTC
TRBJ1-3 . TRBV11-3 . CASSFESGNTIYF TGTGCCAGCAGCTTCGAGAGTGGAAACACCATATATTTT
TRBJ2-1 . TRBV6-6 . CASSYIPQAVYNEQFF TGTGCCAGCAGTTACATTCCACAGGCGGTATACAATGAGCAGTTCTTC
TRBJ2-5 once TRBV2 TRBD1 CASLGQGVWQETQYF TGTGCCAGCTTAGGGCAGGGGGTTTGGCAAGAGACCCAGTACTTC
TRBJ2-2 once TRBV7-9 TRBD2 CASSFFSGSYESTGELFF TGTGCCAGCAGCTTTTTCAGCGGGAGTTATGAGAGCACCGGGGAGCTGTTTTTT
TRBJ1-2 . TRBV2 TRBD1 CASSAQGDYGYTF TGTGCCAGCAGTGCTCAGGGGGATTATGGCTACACCTTC
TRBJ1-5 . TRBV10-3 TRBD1 CAINRGVGQPQHF TGTGCCATCAACAGGGGAGTCGGTCAGCCCCAGCATTTT
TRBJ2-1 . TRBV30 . CAWSLAGDEQFF TGTGCCTGGAGCCTAGCTGGCGATGAGCAGTTCTTC
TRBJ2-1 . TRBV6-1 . CASSRTQLSYNEQFF TGTGCCAGCAGTCGGACTCAACTCTCCTACAATGAGCAGTTCTTC
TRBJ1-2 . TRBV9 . CASKDSPDRGIYGYTF TGTGCCAGCAAGGACAGTCCAGACCGAGGGATCTATGGCTACACCTTC
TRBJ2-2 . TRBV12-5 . CASGLGALLGLFF TGTGCTAGTGGTTTAGGAGCTTTGTTGGGGCTGTTTTTT
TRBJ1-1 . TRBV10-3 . CAISVEGSATVALNTEAFF TGTGCCATCAGTGTGGAAGGTAGTGCGACTGTAGCTTTGAACACTGAAGCTTTCTTT
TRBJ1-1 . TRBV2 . CAIRGEVNTEAFF TGTGCCATCCGGGGGGAAGTGAACACTGAAGCTTTCTTT
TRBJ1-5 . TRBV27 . CASRSGLRQPQHF TGTGCCAGCAGATCGGGACTGCGGCAGCCCCAGCATTTT
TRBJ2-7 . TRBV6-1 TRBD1 CATSQGAYEQYF TGTGCCACCTCACAGGGGGCCTACGAGCAGTACTTC
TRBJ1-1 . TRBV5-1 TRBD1 CASSQDRALTRAFF TGCGCCAGCAGCCAGGACAGGGCCCTGACGCGGGCTTTCTTT
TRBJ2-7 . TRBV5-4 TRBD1 CASSPGTGGVYEQYF TGTGCCAGCAGCCCCGGGACAGGGGGCGTCTACGAGCAGTACTTC
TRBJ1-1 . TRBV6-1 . CASSPTWTVNTEAFF TGTGCCAGCAGTCCCACTTGGACAGTGAACACTGAAGCTTTCTTT
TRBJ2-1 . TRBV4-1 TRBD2 CASSPGLAGVYNEQFF TGCGCCAGCAGCCCGGGGCTAGCGGGGGTATACAATGAGCAGTTCTTC
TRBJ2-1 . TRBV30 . CAWSREGYNEQFF TGTGCCTGGAGTCGGGAAGGGTACAATGAGCAGTTCTTC
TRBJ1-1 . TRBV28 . CASLREFTEAFF TGTGCCAGTCTCAGGGAATTCACTGAAGCTTTCTTT
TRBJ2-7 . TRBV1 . CTSSITSGEDEQYF TGCACCAGCAGCATTACTAGCGGGGAGGACGAGCAGTACTTC
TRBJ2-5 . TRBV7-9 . CASSSFRGQETQYF TGTGCCAGCAGCTCCTTCAGGGGACAAGAGACCCAGTACTTC
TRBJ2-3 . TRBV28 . CASSQTPDTQYF TGTGCCAGCAGCCAAACACCAGATACGCAGTATTTT
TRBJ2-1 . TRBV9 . CASSGGKSNEQFF TGTGCCAGCAGCGGAGGGAAGAGCAATGAGCAGTTCTTC
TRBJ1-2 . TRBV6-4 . CASKGPYGYTF TGTGCCAGCAAGGGGCCCTATGGCTACACCTTC
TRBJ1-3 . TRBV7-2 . CASSQVLRSGNTIYF TGTGCCAGCAGCCAAGTATTGCGCTCTGGAAACACCATATATTTT
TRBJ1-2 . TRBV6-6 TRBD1 CASSYIPGQGRHGYTF TGTGCCAGCAGTTACATCCCCGGACAGGGGAGACATGGCTACACCTTC
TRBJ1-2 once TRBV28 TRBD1 CASSLAPQGAEGYTF TGTGCCAGCAGTTTAGCCCCACAGGGGGCGGAAGGCTACACCTTC
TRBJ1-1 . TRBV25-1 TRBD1 CASSASNDRGTEAFF TGTGCCAGCAGTGCCAGTAACGACAGGGGCACTGAAGCTTTCTTT
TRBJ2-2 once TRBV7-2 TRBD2 CASRSGTSIGELFF TGTGCCAGCAGATCCGGGACTAGTATCGGGGAGCTGTTTTTT
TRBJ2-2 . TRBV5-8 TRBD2 CASSQGLAVVGELFF TGTGCCAGCAGTCAAGGACTAGCGGTCGTCGGGGAGCTGTTTTTT
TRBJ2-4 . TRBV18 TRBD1 CASSLDRASLAKNIQYF TGTGCCAGCTCTTTGGACAGGGCTAGTCTAGCCAAAAACATTCAGTACTTC
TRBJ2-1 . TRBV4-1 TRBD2 CASKRLIGTSGSSNEQFF TGCGCCAGTAAACGGCTAATCGGGACTAGCGGGAGTAGCAATGAGCAGTTCTTC
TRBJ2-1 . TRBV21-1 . CASSKGGLAGGFSSYNEQFF TGTGCCAGCAGCAAAGGGGGGCTAGCGGGAGGGTTTAGCTCCTACAATGAGCAGTTCTTC
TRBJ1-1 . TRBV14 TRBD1 CASSQGRGLNTEAFF TGTGCCAGCAGCCAGGGCAGGGGGCTGAACACTGAAGCTTTCTTT
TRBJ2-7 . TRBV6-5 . CASRGGISYEQYF TGTGCCAGCAGGGGAGGAATTTCCTACGAGCAGTACTTC
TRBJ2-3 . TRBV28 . CASSLRRFTDTQYF TGTGCCAGCAGTTTAAGGCGGTTCACAGATACGCAGTATTTT
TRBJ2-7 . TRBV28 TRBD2 CASSPGLAGAAAYEQYF TGTGCCAGCAGTCCCGGACTAGCGGGAGCTGCAGCCTACGAGCAGTACTTC
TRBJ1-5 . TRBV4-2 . CASSQVLTINQPQHF TGTGCCAGCAGCCAAGTTCTTACTATAAATCAGCCCCAGCATTTT
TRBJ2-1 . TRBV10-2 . CASSEAWEVPTGEQFF TGCGCCAGCAGTGAGGCTTGGGAGGTACCTACGGGTGAGCAGTTCTTC
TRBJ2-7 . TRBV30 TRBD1 CAWSVRWDRDVEQYF TGTGCCTGGAGTGTACGGTGGGACAGGGATGTCGAGCAGTACTTC
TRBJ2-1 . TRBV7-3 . CASSARRGNEQFF TGTGCCAGCAGCGCCCGTAGGGGGAATGAGCAGTTCTTC
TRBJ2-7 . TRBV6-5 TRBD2 CASRKGGGGYEQYF TGTGCCAGCCGTAAGGGCGGGGGGGGCTACGAGCAGTACTTC
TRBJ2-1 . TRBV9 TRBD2 CASSEGLAGQEQFF TGTGCCAGCAGCGAGGGACTAGCGGGCCAAGAGCAGTTCTTC
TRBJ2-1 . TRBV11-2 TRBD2 CASSKRLAGVEQFF TGTGCCAGCAGCAAAAGACTAGCGGGAGTTGAGCAGTTCTTC
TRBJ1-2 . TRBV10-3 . CAISEDREVSGYTF TGTGCCATCAGTGAGGACCGGGAGGTGAGTGGCTACACCTTC
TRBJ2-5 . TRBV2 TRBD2 CASIQGLARLGETQYF TGTGCCAGCATCCAAGGACTAGCCCGTCTCGGAGAGACCCAGTACTTC
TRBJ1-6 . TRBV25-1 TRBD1 CASSGDRGNSPLHF TGTGCCAGCAGTGGGGACAGGGGAAATTCACCCCTCCACTTT
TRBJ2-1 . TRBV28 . CASSPEGGSFPHEQFF TGTGCCAGCAGTCCTGAGGGGGGGAGCTTCCCACATGAGCAGTTCTTC
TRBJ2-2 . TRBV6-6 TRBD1 CASSYLDRVAGELFF TGTGCCAGCAGTTACCTAGACAGGGTGGCCGGGGAGCTGTTTTTT